Presented here are 20 T cell receptor beta chains from one specimen sequenced in a study of blood T cells in healthy people across ages. A J-beta primer mix and a sample-barcoded 5' primer were used in a second PCR of about 7 to 12 cycles. In TCRdb, the 5' RACE reads were re-called with MiXCR into one record per CDR3 protein. The table records 1 million or so distinct CDR3 sequences, over 35% of them present only once. Sample: blood. The receptors stem from an older woman in good health.

V usage is TRBV21-1 and J usage is TRBJ1-2; the table's D call, TRBD1, was not checked against the DNA. TRBV21-1 is tagged as a pseudogene. CDR3 size: 14 residues. CDR3 region: CASSKVPGGYGYTF. The DNA of the CDR3 is TGTGCCAGCAGCAAAGTCCCAGGGGGCTATGGCTACACCTTC.

The chain recombines TRBV5-1 with TRBJ2-1, with 9 bases fitting TRBD2. TRBJ2-7 explains the end of the DNA better; the J call may be wrong. This CDR3 is built from 18 residues. Germline CDR1 reads SGHRS; CDR2 reads YFSETQ. The CDR3 nucleotides are TGCGCCAGCAGCACCCAAGGTCCGGGACTAGCAGCCCCCTACGAGCAGTACTTC. This translates into CASSTQGPGLAAPYEQYF.

This clonotype was seen more than once but under ten times. The chain carries TRBV9 and TRBJ2-5, with 11 bases lining up with TRBD2. With 1 base clipped from V and 2 bases from J, the junction kept 4 bases outside the gene matches. The CDR3 runs to 16 residues. The V gene's germline CDR1 is SGDLS and CDR2 YYNGEE. The chain's CDR3 is CASSVLAGGLQETQYF. CDR3 nucleotides: TGTGCCAGCAGCGTACTAGCGGGAGGACTACAAGAGACCCAGTACTTC.

J is TRBJ2-1 and V is TRBV21-1; the table's D call of TRBD2 was not tested on the DNA. TRBV21-1 is deemed a pseudogene. This CDR3 region has 17 residues. The CDR3 bases are TGTGCCAGCAGCGACCCTGGGGGACTAGCGGGAGACAATGAGCAGTTCTTC. Its protein is CASSDPGGLAGDNEQFF.

The chain couples TRBV7-2 to TRBJ2-4; D tentatively reads TRBD1 or TRBD2 (6 bases each). The J call may be wrong; the DNA end is better matched by TRBJ2-5. Per germline, CDR1 SGHTA and CDR2 FQGNSA. The CDR3 extends over 15 amino acids. This chain's CDR3 is CASNSPGAPQETQYF. CDR3 bases: TGTGCCAGCAACTCTCCGGGGGCGCCCCAGGAGACCCAGTACTTC.

This chain connects TRBV27 to TRBJ2-6; no firm D call. CDR1 and CDR2 from the germline V gene are MNHEY and SMNVEV (reference sequence). The germline V and J ends were trimmed by 6 bases and 0 bases, with 9 bases remaining between them. The CDR3 length is 15 residues. CDR3 in amino acids: CASRSLGSGANVLTF. CDR3 coding DNA: TGTGCCAGCAGGTCTCTGGGCTCTGGGGCCAACGTCCTGACTTTC.

V usage is TRBV11-2 and J usage is TRBJ2-7; tentatively, D is TRBD1 (5 bases). The CDR3 is 15 amino acids. Germline CDR1 and CDR2: SGHAT and FQNNGV. The germline V and J ends were trimmed by 0 bases and 5 bases, with 14 bases remaining between them. CDR3 sequence reads: CASSLESTGSHEQYF. The CDR3 DNA reads TGTGCCAGCAGCTTAGAGTCAACAGGTAGCCACGAGCAGTACTTC.

V gene TRBV4-2 combines with J gene TRBJ2-1, with D possibly TRBD2 on 5 matching bases. The CDR3 has 16 amino acids. Germline V gene data show CDR1 as LGHNA and CDR2 as YNFKEQ. The ends were cut back, 1 base at V and 6 bases at J, with 16 bases in the middle. Written as DNA, the CDR3 is TGTGCCAGCAGCCAAGGGTCTTTAGGGAGTGGCAATGAGCAGTTCTTC. It specifies CASSQGSLGSGNEQFF.

The rearrangement links TRBV29-1 to TRBJ1-2; D unresolved. This CDR3 has 11 residues. Germline V gene sequence: CDR1 SQVTM, CDR2 ANQGSEA. V was shortened by 0 bases and J by 9 bases, with 8 bases between the two germline ends. In DNA, the CDR3 is TGCAGCGTTGAAGATGTGGGCAGCTACACCTTC. Residues: CSVEDVGSYTF. The full variable domain, with the rest looked up from reference TRBV29-1 and TRBJ1-2, is SAVISQKPSRDICQRGTSLTIQCQVDSQVTMMFWYRQQPGQSLTLIATANQGSEATYESGFVIDKFPISRPNLTFSTLTVSNMSPEDSSIYLCSVEDVGSYTFGSGTRLTVV.

This clonotype was detected a few times. The V call is TRBV6-1, the J call TRBJ1-1; D perhaps matches TRBD1 (6 bases). The germline V and J ends were trimmed by 5 bases and 4 bases, with 17 bases remaining between them. The germline CDR1 and CDR2 sequences are MNHNS and SASEGT. The CDR3 totals 15 residues. CDR3: CASSPKWGPVTEAFF. CDR3 nucleotides: TGTGCCAGCAGTCCTAAATGGGGGCCCGTCACTGAAGCTTTCTTT.

The rearrangement joins TRBV20-1 to TRBJ2-7; 12 nucleotides align to TRBD2. The ends lost 6 bases at V and 3 bases at J; junction bases unmatched: 6. Germline V gene lookup returns CDR1 DFQATT and CDR2 SNEGSKA (reference sequence). The CDR3 extends over 14 amino acids. The CDR3 protein is CSAPLAGGFYEQYF. CDR3 bases: TGCAGTGCACCACTAGCGGGAGGTTTCTACGAGCAGTACTTC.

V usage is TRBV20-1 and J usage is TRBJ1-5, with TRBD1 matching over 8 bases. This CDR3 has 14 amino acids. The ends lost 6 bases at V and 2 bases at J; junction bases unmatched: 6. Germline CDR1 and CDR2: DFQATT and SNEGSKA (reference sequence). The CDR3 is CSANPQGGNQPQHF. In nucleotides, the CDR3 is TGCAGTGCAAACCCACAGGGGGGCAATCAGCCCCAGCATTTT.

The rearrangement uses TRBV4-2 and TRBJ1-4, with 8 bases fitting TRBD1. The germline gives CDR1 LGHNA, CDR2 YNFKEQ. CDR3 length equals 15 residues. Unmatched junction bases numbered 5, after V lost 3 bases and J lost 5 bases. The CDR3 DNA follows: TGTGCCAGCAGCCAGAGCAGGGGGCTCAATGAAAAACTGTTTTTT. This translates into CASSQSRGLNEKLFF.

This chain joins TRBV29-1 and TRBJ2-6; possibly TRBD1 or TRBD2 for D (6 bases each). Trimming pared 6 bases from V and 0 bases from J, leaving 18 bases between. Germline CDR1 SQVTM, CDR2 ANQGSEA. The CDR3 runs to 17 residues. The CDR3 DNA sequence: TGCAGCGTGCGGGACAAGATATTACCCTCTGGGGCCAACGTCCTGACTTTC. Residues: CSVRDKILPSGANVLTF. Full variable domain (rest looked up from reference TRBV29-1 and TRBJ2-6): SAVISQKPSRDICQRGTSLTIQCQVDSQVTMMFWYRQQPGQSLTLIATANQGSEATYESGFVIDKFPISRPNLTFSTLTVSNMSPEDSSIYLCSVRDKILPSGANVLTFGAGSRLTVL.

This clonotype was counted only a few times. This sequence joins TRBV20-1 and TRBJ1-4; D is uncertain. This CDR3 region has 13 residues. CDR1 is DFQATT and CDR2 is SNEGSKA in the germline V gene (reference sequence). V was clipped by 5 bases and J by 1 base, with 8 bases between them. The CDR3 DNA is TGCAGTGCTTTACAGAGAACTAATGAAAAACTGTTTTTT. Amino acid sequence: CSALQRTNEKLFF.

To note about this clonotype: A single base separates this from a much larger clone, so it may be a read error. The V gene is TRBV10-3, the J gene TRBJ2-2; D is uncertain. The CDR3 covers 12 residues. Germline lookup yields CDR1 ENHRY and CDR2 SYGVKD. Trimming took off 10 bases at V and 1 base at J, with 7 bases between the two ends. The CDR3 nucleotides are TGTGCCAGCCTAGGGAACACCGGGGAGCTGTTTTTT. Translating it yields CASLGNTGELFF.

The count of this clonotype is one. The chain is built from TRBV12-3 or TRBV12-4 and TRBJ2-3; TRBD2 is a possible D gene (9 bases). Between the trimmed V and J ends, which lost 6 bases and 9 bases, there was a span of 28 bases. This CDR3 spans 17 amino acids. In DNA, the CDR3 is TGTGCCAGCAGACCCGCTAGCGGGACAGGCCTTCAGGAGACGCAGTATTTT. Translated, it gives CASRPASGTGLQETQYF.

The CDR3 sequence is CSARAGATQYF. The CDR3 nucleotides read TGCAGTGCTAGAGCGGGGGCGACCCAGTACTTC. The chain combines TRBV20-1 with TRBJ2-5, with D perhaps assigned TRBD1 or TRBD2 (6 bases each). Germline V lookup: CDR1 DFQATT, CDR2 SNEGSKA (reference sequence). Trimming removed 1 base at V and 7 bases at J, with 7 bases between. The CDR3 has 11 amino acids.

The chain carries TRBV12-3 or TRBV12-4 and TRBJ2-7; 14 bases agree with TRBD2. The CDR3 consists of 17 residues. J gave up 0 bases and V 6 bases, and 7 bases lay outside the gene matches. DNA of the CDR3: TGTGCCAGCAGATGGACTAGCGGGAGGTTGGGCTCCTACGAGCAGTACTTC. Translated: CASRWTSGRLGSYEQYF.

Only a few counts were recorded for this clonotype. V is TRBV20-1 and J is TRBJ2-5; D not resolved. V was trimmed by 6 bases and J by 7 bases, leaving 18 bases between them. The CDR3 is made up of 13 amino acids. Germline V gene sequence: CDR1 DFQATT, CDR2 SNEGSKA (reference sequence). As DNA, the CDR3 is TGCAGTGCCCTAAGTCCCACTTGGTCGACCCAGTACTTC. Protein product: CSALSPTWSTQYF.